Given below is one T cell receptor (beta chain) in context. These data originate in a study of T cell changes during pregnancy in multiple sclerosis. Trimming shortened V by 5 bases and J by 7 bases, and 17 bases separated the two germline ends. Germline V gene sequence: CDR1 SGHTA, CDR2 FQGNSA. The CDR3 length is 14 residues. Some clones are missing from TCRdb's copy, which holds only in-frame ones; the method was immunoSEQ multiplex PCR. The table has some 70,000 clones, 91% seen once. The chain recombines TRBV7-2 with TRBJ1-2; the D gene is possibly TRBD1 (6 bases). This clonotype was obtained from a female donor in good health, enrolled as a control in a pregnancy study. This specimen consisted of CD4+ T cells from peripheral blood mononuclear cells, obtained in the third trimester of pregnancy. DNA of the CDR3: TGTGCCAGCAGCAGGGGTGGGGGCGCGGGTGGCTACACCTTC. It yields the protein CASSRGGGAGGYTF.